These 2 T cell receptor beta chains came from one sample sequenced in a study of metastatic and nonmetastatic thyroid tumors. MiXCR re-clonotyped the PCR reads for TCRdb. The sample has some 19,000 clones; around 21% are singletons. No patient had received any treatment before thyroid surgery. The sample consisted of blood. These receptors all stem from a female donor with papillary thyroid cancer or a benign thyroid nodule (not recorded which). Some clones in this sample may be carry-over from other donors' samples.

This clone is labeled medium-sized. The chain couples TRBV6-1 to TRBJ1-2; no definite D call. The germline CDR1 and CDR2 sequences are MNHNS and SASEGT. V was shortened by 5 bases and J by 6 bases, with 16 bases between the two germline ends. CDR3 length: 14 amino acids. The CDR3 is CASSSPQDFNGYTF. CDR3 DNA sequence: TGTGCCAGCAGTTCACCTCAGGATTTTAATGGCTACACCTTC.

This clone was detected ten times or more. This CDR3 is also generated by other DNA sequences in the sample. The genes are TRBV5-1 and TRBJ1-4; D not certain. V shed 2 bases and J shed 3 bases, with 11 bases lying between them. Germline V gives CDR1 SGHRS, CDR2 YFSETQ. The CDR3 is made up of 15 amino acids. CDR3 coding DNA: TGCGCCAGCAGCTTAGAGGTTCTCCCTAATGAAAAACTGTTTTTT. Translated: CASSLEVLPNEKLFF.